This T cell receptor beta chain was recovered during a study of shared clonotypes between healthy human individuals. On the study more broadly: Aged 18 to 49, the donors were two women and a few men.

A deep-level run was used for the assay. The table came from immunoSEQ multiplex PCR; TCRdb's copy has only in-frame clones and leaves some out. This sample has 2 million to 2.5 million clones, with around 93% found just once. Adults of Caucasian background living in Nashville, Tennessee made up all donors. CDR3 length equals 14 residues. Germline V CDR1 and CDR2: SGHNT, YYREEE (reference sequence). V gave up 2 bases and J gave up 1 base; unmatched junction bases: 2. Specimen: naive CD4+ T cells from PBMCs. Subset of the sample: CD45RA+ positively selected. J is TRBJ1-1 and V is TRBV5-4; 7 nucleotides align to TRBD1. The source of this sequence is a man between 18 and 29 years old in good health. Some clones in this sample may be carry-over from other donors' samples. CDR3 amino acids: CASSFGQENTEAFF. The CDR3 DNA follows: TGTGCCAGCAGCTTCGGACAGGAGAACACTGAAGCTTTCTTT. Looking up the rest from reference TRBV5-4 and TRBJ1-1 gives the full variable domain: ETGVTQSPTHLIKTRGQQVTLRCSSQSGHNTVSWYQQALGQGPQFIFQYYREEENGRGNFPPRFSGLQFPNYSSELNVNALELDDSALYLCASSFGQENTEAFFGQGTRLTVV.